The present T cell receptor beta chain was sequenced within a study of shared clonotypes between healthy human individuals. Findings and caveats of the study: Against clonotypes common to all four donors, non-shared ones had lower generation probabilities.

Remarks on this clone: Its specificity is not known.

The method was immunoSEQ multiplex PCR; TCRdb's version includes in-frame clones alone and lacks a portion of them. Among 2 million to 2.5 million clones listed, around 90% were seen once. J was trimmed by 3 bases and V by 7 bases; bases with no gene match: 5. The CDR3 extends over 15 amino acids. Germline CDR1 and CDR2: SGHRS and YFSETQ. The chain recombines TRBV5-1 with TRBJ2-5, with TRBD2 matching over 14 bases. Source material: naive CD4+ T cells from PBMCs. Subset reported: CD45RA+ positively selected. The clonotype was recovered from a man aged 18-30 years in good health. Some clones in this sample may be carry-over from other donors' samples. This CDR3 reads CASGPGLAGEETQYF. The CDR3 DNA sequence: TGCGCCAGCGGTCCGGGACTAGCGGGAGAAGAGACCCAGTACTTC.